These T cell receptor beta chains were read from a single sample in a study of blood T cells in healthy people across ages. Each CDR3 protein is one row after TCRdb ran MiXCR on the 5' RACE reads. The data show 790,000 or so distinct CDR3 sequences, about 47% seen once. Sequencing was performed on blood. The receptors stem from a man aged 80 or over in good health. CDR3s include the opening cysteine and the closing phenylalanine or tryptophan. D genes are given only for firm matches. Size values are once, few and many counts, or a class for expanded clones, and some rows have none.

size: -
V: TRBV5-1
J: TRBJ2-5
D: TRBD2
CDR3: CASSSAGAGRETQYF
DNA: TGCGCCAGCAGTTCAGCGGGAGCAGGAAGAGAGACCCAGTACTTC

size: -
V: TRBV5-6
J: TRBJ2-2
D: TRBD2
CDR3: CASSLAGLAGGPVTGELFF
DNA: TGTGCCAGCAGCTTGGCCGGACTAGCGGGAGGGCCGGTCACCGGGGAGCTGTTTTTT

size: many
V: TRBV6-5
J: TRBJ2-7
D: TRBD1
CDR3: CASSGTGEYEQYF
DNA: TGTGCCAGCAGTGGTACAGGGGAATACGAGCAGTACTTC

size: few
V: TRBV29-1
J: TRBJ2-5
D: -
CDR3: CSVRVPGIQETQYF
DNA: TGCAGCGTTCGCGTGCCAGGGATTCAAGAGACCCAGTACTTC

size: -
V: TRBV4-2
J: TRBJ2-5
D: -
CDR3: CASSQTLSGEQYF
DNA: TGTGCCAGCAGCCAAACCCTCAGTGGTGAGCAGTACTTC

size: -
V: TRBV6-2/TRBV6-3
J: TRBJ2-1
D: -
CDR3: CASSYSLSGGSYNEQFF
DNA: TGTGCCAGCAGTTACTCCCTTTCCGGCGGCTCCTACAATGAGCAGTTCTTC

size: -
V: TRBV7-2
J: TRBJ1-1
D: -
CDR3: CASSLTPSAFF
DNA: TGTGCCAGCAGCTTGACCCCGTCAGCTTTCTTT

size: many
V: TRBV20-1
J: TRBJ2-1
D: -
CDR3: CRSSGRVGNEQFF
DNA: TGCAGAAGTAGCGGCCGCGTAGGCAATGAGCAGTTCTTC

size: few
V: TRBV20-1
J: TRBJ2-7
D: -
CDR3: CSARPPDPGPQYF
DNA: TGCAGTGCTAGACCTCCGGACCCCGGTCCGCAGTACTTC

size: -
V: TRBV7-2
J: TRBJ2-6
D: -
CDR3: CASSSRGPSGANVLTF
DNA: TGTGCCAGCAGCTCCCGGGGTCCCTCTGGGGCCAACGTCCTGACTTTC

size: -
V: TRBV14
J: TRBJ2-1
D: -
CDR3: CASSQVHAGFIRNEQFF
DNA: TGTGCCAGCAGCCAAGTCCATGCGGGGTTCATTCGCAATGAGCAGTTCTTC

size: -
V: TRBV7-2
J: TRBJ1-2
D: TRBD1
CDR3: CASSLDLDREYGYTF
DNA: TGTGCCAGCAGCTTAGATCTAGACAGGGAGTATGGCTACACCTTC

size: -
V: TRBV7-9
J: TRBJ2-1
D: -
CDR3: CASSLARGFNEQFF
DNA: TGTGCCAGCAGCTTAGCGCGAGGATTCAATGAGCAGTTCTTC

size: -
V: TRBV29-1
J: TRBJ2-3
D: TRBD2
CDR3: CSVLGPGGIDTQYF
DNA: TGCAGCGTTTTAGGCCCGGGAGGGATAGATACGCAGTATTTT

size: many
V: TRBV27
J: TRBJ2-2
D: TRBD2
CDR3: CASSPSGTGELFF
DNA: TGTGCCAGCAGTCCTAGCGGAACCGGGGAGCTGTTTTTT

size: -
V: TRBV4-2
J: TRBJ2-1
D: TRBD1
CDR3: CASSPPRGSGNEQFF
DNA: TGTGCCAGCAGCCCCCCCAGGGGGAGTGGAAATGAGCAGTTCTTC

size: -
V: TRBV5-1
J: TRBJ2-2
D: -
CDR3: CASRRRGDTGELFF
DNA: TGCGCCAGCAGAAGACGGGGTGATACCGGGGAGCTGTTTTTT

size: few
V: TRBV29-1
J: TRBJ2-1
D: -
CDR3: CSAIRDLNEQFF
DNA: TGCAGCGCGATCCGGGATCTCAATGAGCAGTTCTTC

size: -
V: TRBV29-1
J: TRBJ2-5
D: -
CDR3: CSVEAGTRGRETQYF
DNA: TGCAGCGTGGAAGCCGGGACAAGGGGCAGGGAGACCCAGTACTTC

size: few
V: TRBV7-8
J: TRBJ1-5
D: TRBD1
CDR3: CASSLRGDSNQPQHF
DNA: TGTGCCAGCAGCCTCAGGGGGGATAGCAATCAGCCCCAGCATTTT

size: -
V: TRBV29-1
J: TRBJ2-7
D: -
CDR3: CSGRTSYEQYF
DNA: TGCAGCGGACGGACTTCCTACGAGCAGTACTTC

size: many
V: TRBV25-1
J: TRBJ2-3
D: TRBD1
CDR3: CASSGTGLGTDTQYF
DNA: TGTGCCAGCAGTGGGACAGGGCTAGGCACAGATACGCAGTATTTT

size: -
V: TRBV15
J: TRBJ2-1
D: -
CDR3: CATSSSYNEQFF
DNA: TGTGCCACCAGTTCTTCCTACAATGAGCAGTTCTTC

size: -
V: TRBV27
J: TRBJ2-1
D: -
CDR3: CASQSASSYNEQFF
DNA: TGTGCCAGTCAGAGCGCGAGCTCCTACAATGAGCAGTTCTTC

size: -
V: TRBV5-6
J: TRBJ2-1
D: TRBD2
CDR3: CASSPLAGIVNEQFF
DNA: TGTGCCAGCTCGCCCCTAGCGGGCATTGTCAATGAGCAGTTCTTC

size: few
V: TRBV11-2
J: TRBJ2-1
D: -
CDR3: CASSSAPWGSYNEQFF
DNA: TGTGCCAGCAGCTCCGCTCCATGGGGCTCCTACAATGAGCAGTTCTTC

size: -
V: TRBV27
J: TRBJ2-1
D: -
CDR3: CASSFQSSYNEQFF
DNA: TGTGCCAGCAGTTTTCAAAGCTCCTACAATGAGCAGTTCTTC

size: -
V: TRBV7-2
J: TRBJ2-1
D: TRBD1
CDR3: CASSLDRRTGRYNEQFF
DNA: TGTGCCAGCAGCTTAGATCGGAGGACAGGGCGTTACAATGAGCAGTTCTTC

size: few
V: TRBV12-3/TRBV12-4
J: TRBJ1-5
D: -
CDR3: CASSFLGYSNQPQHF
DNA: TGTGCCAGCAGTTTCTTGGGGTATAGCAATCAGCCCCAGCATTTT

size: -
V: TRBV19
J: TRBJ1-1
D: TRBD1
CDR3: CASQDRGLSNTEAFF
DNA: TGTGCCAGCCAGGACAGGGGGCTTTCGAACACTGAAGCTTTCTTT

size: -
V: TRBV20-1
J: TRBJ2-5
D: -
CDR3: CSAERGQRRQETQYF
DNA: TGCAGTGCCGAGAGAGGGCAGAGGAGACAAGAGACCCAGTACTTC

size: -
V: TRBV12-3/TRBV12-4
J: TRBJ2-3
D: TRBD2
CDR3: CASSLTAGGRSPDTQYF
DNA: TGTGCCAGCAGTTTGACGGCGGGAGGCCGGTCTCCAGATACGCAGTATTTT

size: -
V: TRBV7-2
J: TRBJ2-7
D: TRBD2
CDR3: CASSLDAAGEGEQYF
DNA: TGTGCCAGCAGCTTAGACGCAGCGGGAGAGGGCGAGCAGTACTTC

size: few
V: TRBV27
J: TRBJ2-5
D: -
CDR3: CASSLLTGQETQYF
DNA: TGTGCCAGCAGTCTCCTGACAGGTCAAGAGACCCAGTACTTC

size: -
V: TRBV19
J: TRBJ2-5
D: -
CDR3: CASSISRGRMGETQYF
DNA: TGTGCCAGTAGTATTTCCAGAGGGAGAATGGGAGAGACCCAGTACTTC

size: -
V: TRBV9
J: TRBJ1-2
D: -
CDR3: CASSIRQDTNYGYTF
DNA: TGTGCCAGCAGCATAAGGCAAGACACTAACTATGGCTACACCTTC

size: -
V: TRBV20-1
J: TRBJ2-3
D: TRBD2
CDR3: CSAERLAGEGTDTQYF
DNA: TGCAGTGCCGAACGACTAGCGGGAGAGGGTACAGATACGCAGTATTTT

size: -
V: TRBV10-1
J: TRBJ1-2
D: -
CDR3: CASSQTGTGGYTF
DNA: TGCGCCAGCAGCCAAACAGGGACCGGCGGCTACACCTTC

size: few
V: TRBV5-4
J: TRBJ2-7
D: TRBD2
CDR3: CASSLTSGDQQYF
DNA: TGTGCCAGCAGCTTGACTAGCGGGGACCAGCAGTACTTC

size: once
V: TRBV12-3/TRBV12-4
J: TRBJ2-7
D: TRBD2
CDR3: CASRRRESQNEQYF
DNA: TGTGCCAGCAGGCGGCGGGAGTCACAAAATGAGCAGTACTTC

size: few
V: TRBV9
J: TRBJ2-7
D: TRBD2
CDR3: CASSALPGTSGSYEQYF
DNA: TGTGCCAGCAGCGCATTACCCGGGACTAGCGGTTCCTACGAGCAGTACTTC

size: -
V: TRBV6-5
J: TRBJ2-7
D: TRBD2
CDR3: CASSLTGLAAIYEQYF
DNA: TGTGCCAGCAGCCTCACGGGACTAGCGGCAATCTATGAGCAGTACTTC

size: -
V: TRBV20-1
J: TRBJ1-1
D: -
CDR3: CSAREGSGNTEAFF
DNA: TGCAGTGCCCGGGAGGGTTCGGGGAACACTGAAGCTTTCTTT

size: few
V: TRBV29-1
J: TRBJ1-1
D: -
CDR3: CSVDIQGRYTEAFF
DNA: TGCAGCGTTGATATTCAGGGGCGATACACTGAAGCTTTCTTT

size: few
V: TRBV29-1
J: TRBJ2-5
D: TRBD2
CDR3: CSVEDPGLVPNEQYF
DNA: TGCAGCGTTGAAGACCCGGGACTAGTCCCCAATGAGCAGTACTTC

size: few
V: TRBV11-2
J: TRBJ2-3
D: -
CDR3: CASSLIGATDTQYF
DNA: TGTGCCAGCAGCTTGATAGGGGCCACAGATACGCAGTATTTT

size: -
V: TRBV2
J: TRBJ2-1
D: TRBD1
CDR3: CASKVQGAQGEQFF
DNA: TGTGCCAGCAAGGTTCAGGGGGCGCAGGGTGAGCAGTTCTTC

size: many
V: TRBV7-2
J: TRBJ2-3
D: -
CDR3: CASSDTSHTDTQYF
DNA: TGTGCCAGCAGCGACACTAGCCACACAGATACGCAGTATTTT

size: few
V: TRBV20-1
J: TRBJ2-7
D: -
CDR3: CSARDSRAPFEQYF
DNA: TGCAGTGCTAGAGATAGTCGAGCCCCGTTCGAGCAGTACTTC

size: -
V: TRBV30
J: TRBJ2-7
D: -
CDR3: CALRGAGREQYF
DNA: TGTGCCTTAAGGGGGGCCGGCCGGGAGCAGTACTTC

size: -
V: TRBV9
J: TRBJ2-7
D: -
CDR3: CASSVGWEDYEQYF
DNA: TGTGCCAGCAGCGTAGGGTGGGAAGATTACGAGCAGTACTTC

size: -
V: TRBV30
J: TRBJ2-5
D: -
CDR3: CAWSPRGVQETQYF
DNA: TGTGCCTGGAGCCCGAGGGGCGTACAAGAGACCCAGTACTTC

size: many
V: TRBV6-5
J: TRBJ2-6
D: -
CDR3: CASSYGPGEGSGANVLTF
DNA: TGTGCCAGCAGTTACGGGCCAGGGGAAGGCTCTGGGGCCAACGTCCTGACTTTC

size: -
V: TRBV10-1
J: TRBJ2-3
D: -
CDR3: CASSGTLSGPDLSTDTQYF
DNA: TGCGCCAGCAGTGGGACCCTAAGCGGGCCAGACCTAAGCACAGATACGCAGTATTTT

size: -
V: TRBV6-2/TRBV6-3
J: TRBJ2-3
D: -
CDR3: CASSYSELPRTDTQYF
DNA: TGTGCCAGCAGTTACTCGGAGTTACCTCGCACAGATACGCAGTATTTT

size: -
V: TRBV7-2
J: TRBJ2-7
D: -
CDR3: CASSSVAYEQYF
DNA: TGTGCCAGCAGCTCCGTAGCTTATGAGCAGTACTTC

size: many
V: TRBV10-3
J: TRBJ2-1
D: TRBD2
CDR3: CAISSTSGMDNEQFF
DNA: TGTGCCATCAGCTCCACTAGCGGGATGGACAATGAGCAGTTCTTC

size: few
V: TRBV28
J: TRBJ2-1
D: -
CDR3: CASSLTNPSEQFF
DNA: TGTGCCAGCAGTTTAACTAATCCTAGTGAGCAGTTCTTC

size: -
V: TRBV9
J: TRBJ1-2
D: -
CDR3: CASSVAGGSYGYTF
DNA: TGTGCCAGCAGCGTAGCGGGGGGCTCCTATGGCTACACCTTC